The rows below give T cell receptor beta chains drawn from one sample of a study of early T cells in non-severe SARS-CoV-2 infection. TCRdb used MiXCR to reprocess the 5' RACE reads, holding one entry per CDR3 protein. The data contain some 52,000 distinct CDR3 sequences, roughly 8% of them singletons. The sample taken for sequencing was whole blood. Every receptor here comes from an adult who was a healthcare worker with PCR-confirmed SARS-CoV-2 infection or an uninfected control (not recorded which). CDR3s include the opening cysteine and the closing phenylalanine or tryptophan. The order of the fields is D gene, V gene, clone size, J gene, CDR3 DNA, CDR3 protein. A D gene is named only where the DNA matches it firmly. Some rows mark clone size as missing; the rest say once, few, many or name a class of expanded clone.

D: TRBD1; V: TRBV20-1; size: many; J: TRBJ2-3; DNA: TGCAGTGCTCGGGACAGGGGAGGAACAGATACGCAGTATTTT; CDR3: CSARDRGGTDTQYF
D: NA; V: TRBV30; size: few; J: TRBJ1-1; DNA: TGTGCCTGGAGGGAAGGGATGAACACTGAAGCTTTCTTT; CDR3: CAWREGMNTEAFF
D: TRBD2; V: TRBV10-3; size: NA; J: TRBJ2-3; DNA: TGTGTCATCAGTGAGGAGGCGGGGGGAAGCGCAGATACGCAGTATTTT; CDR3: CVISEEAGGSADTQYF
D: NA; V: TRBV3-1; size: few; J: TRBJ1-6; DNA: TGTGCCAGCAGACTTACGGGGAATAATTCACCCCTCCACTTT; CDR3: CASRLTGNNSPLHF
D: NA; V: TRBV7-9; size: NA; J: TRBJ2-1; DNA: TGTGCCAGCAGCTTAACGGGAACAGTACCTGAGCAGTTCTTC; CDR3: CASSLTGTVPEQFF
D: NA; V: TRBV11-2; size: many; J: TRBJ1-3; DNA: TGTGCCAGCAGCTCGCGGCCAGACTCTGGAAACACCATATATTTT; CDR3: CASSSRPDSGNTIYF
D: TRBD1; V: TRBV29-1; size: many; J: TRBJ1-6; DNA: TGCAGCGTTGATACAGGGGGCAATTCACCCCTCCACTTT; CDR3: CSVDTGGNSPLHF
D: NA; V: TRBV9; size: many; J: TRBJ2-1; DNA: TGTGCCAGCAGCGCCCCGTTACGAGGGGATTTGGACAATGAGCAGTTCTTC; CDR3: CASSAPLRGDLDNEQFF
D: TRBD1; V: TRBV4-3; size: NA; J: TRBJ1-2; DNA: TGCGCCAGCAGCCAGGGGACAGGCTTCTATGGCTACACCTTC; CDR3: CASSQGTGFYGYTF
D: NA; V: TRBV12-3/TRBV12-4; size: many; J: TRBJ2-2; DNA: TGTGCCAGCAGTTTACGAGGAGGAGCCGGGGAGCTGTTTTTT; CDR3: CASSLRGGAGELFF